This is a list of T cell receptor beta chains from one sample in a study of blood T cell repertoires in COVID-19. Only in-frame clones appear in the TCRdb table, and some are missing; sequencing was by immunoSEQ multiplex PCR. The sample has approximately 200,000 clones; 80% to 90% are singletons. Sequences were obtained from peripheral blood. The receptors derive from a woman older than 75 with COVID-19, enrolled during active disease. CDR3s include the opening cysteine and the closing phenylalanine or tryptophan. The order of the fields is V gene, CDR3 protein.

TRBV18,CASSRGSQQETQYF
TRBV20-1,CRGGPGAFF
TRBV5-1,CASSLDRDGEKLFF
TRBV3-1/TRBV3-2,CASSQGRLERSSTDTQYF
TRBV28,CASRTRVAEAFF
TRBV5-6,CASSDKTGQGWTNEKLFF
TRBV7-9,CASSPFRQGLRNTIYF
TRBV27,CASSSYGGAPSSPLHF
TRBV18,CASSPIGQAFNEKLFF
TRBV28,CASSRGGYTF
TRBV7-9,CASSLAVSLRSPLHF
TRBV9,CASSGLAGGWETQYF
TRBV7-8,CASSRQGVLYGYTF
TRBV14,CASSQRNFQETQYF
TRBV12-3/TRBV12-4,CASSPRQGQPQHF
TRBV4-2,CASSQAATSFPYEQYF
TRBV5-6,CASSQGTGGATNEKLFF
TRBV21-1,CASSSLDSRPSQPQHF
TRBV19,CASTDGTGVRYGYTF
TRBV30,CAWSLDPYGYTF
TRBV5-1,CASSSRPTDGYTF
TRBV27,CASSFRGNQPQHF
TRBV28,CASSFAGAGNQPQHF
TRBV7-9,CATEGQSGEKLFF
TRBV9,CASSKGLTDLSGNTIYF
TRBV3-1/TRBV3-2,CASSLSQGNNSPLHF
TRBV5-1,CASSPLTEEKLFF
TRBV30,CAWSVVGASHQPQHF
TRBV3-1/TRBV3-2,CASSHNRGSGNTIYF
TRBV3-1/TRBV3-2,CASSQRSTEAFF
TRBV18,CASSSGTANGYTF
TRBV28,CATLAPQGSGGANVLTF
TRBV6-1,CASSEAGGPTDTQYF
TRBV11-2,CASSLVTGSSGNTIYF
TRBV7-2,CASSLDLGRRVYGYTF
TRBV3-1/TRBV3-2,CASSQDGERSSYNEQFF
TRBV4-3,CASSQELMSSYNEQFF
TRBV28,CASSLTGWQGAEGYTF
TRBV27,CASSLKGGGYGYTF
TRBV7-2,CASSTQRPTGTAMSYEQYF
TRBV11-2,CASSLAETYEQYF
TRBV2,CASAGQGRNEQFF
TRBV28,CASSLTQGVGNQPQHF
TRBV28,CASIAGGPQETQYF
TRBV24-1,CATRKGAGTEAFF
TRBV19,CASTSLIRQGTGELFF
TRBV6-4,CASLSRRANYGYTF
TRBV19,CASMLDRGNTEAFF
TRBV7-9,CASSSDRPSTDTQYF
TRBV30,CAWSAQSEKLFF
TRBV5-5,CASSPVSGNTIYF
TRBV7-5,CARSAPGQGRNEQFF
TRBV10-3,CAISESTYEEQFF
TRBV5-1,CASSLVESGANVLTF
TRBV14,CASSQEGGVPYNEQFF
TRBV11-2,CASSTGGSQNSPLHF
TRBV6-5,CATKGSLTVDYGYTF
TRBV7-2,CASSLRAGSNTGELFF
TRBV5-6,CASTLSRGQSNQPQHF